Each of the 25 T cell receptor beta chains below was sequenced from the same sample in a study of CD8 T cells in Susac syndrome. The authors reverse transcribed 0.5 to 1 ug RNA with random hexamers. From the immunoSEQ multiplex PCR reads, TCRdb called clonotypes with MiXCR, one entry per CDR3 protein. The table has 250,000 to 300,000 distinct CDR3 sequences, about nine tenths seen once. Material: CD8+ T cells from PBMCs. The receptors originated from a human donor with multiple sclerosis.

The chain combines TRBV20-1 with TRBJ2-2; 10 bases are a match to TRBD1. The V gene's germline CDR1 is DFQATT and CDR2 SNEGSKA (reference sequence). This CDR3 has 16 amino acids. The trim removed 7 bases at V and 1 base at J, leaving 9 bases unmatched. CDR3 sequence: CSVMAGTGENTGELFF. The CDR3 bases are TGCAGTGTCATGGCCGGGACAGGGGAGAACACCGGGGAGCTGTTTTTT.

The gene calls are TRBV10-3 and TRBJ2-1; no clear D gene. CDR1 and CDR2 (germline): ENHRY, SYGVKD. CDR3 length: 12 amino acids. With 2 bases removed from V and 4 bases from J, the gap between germline ends came to 3 bases. The chain's CDR3 is CAISETYNEQFF. The CDR3 DNA sequence: TGTGCCATCAGTGAGACTTACAATGAGCAGTTCTTC.

This chain joins TRBV27 and TRBJ2-1, with TRBD2 as a possible D gene (6 bases). V was pared by 7 bases and J by 4 bases, with 14 bases between. Germline V gene sequence: CDR1 MNHEY, CDR2 SMNVEV (reference sequence). The CDR3 is 14 amino acids. The CDR3 loop reads CASTPGGGYNEQFF. CDR3 DNA sequence: TGTGCCAGCACACCCGGAGGAGGGTACAATGAGCAGTTCTTC.

V usage is TRBV4-1 and J usage is TRBJ1-1; possibly TRBD1 for D (6 bases). The germline CDR1 and CDR2 sequences are MGHRA and YSYEKL. The CDR3 extends over 14 amino acids. Trimming took off 4 bases at V and 10 bases at J, with 19 bases between the two ends. The CDR3 DNA reads TGCGCCAGCAGCCTTACGGGGGGCTCAGACCCAGCTTTCTTT. Translated: CASSLTGGSDPAFF.

The V gene is TRBV20-1, the J gene TRBJ2-3; 11 nucleotides agree with TRBD2. CDR3 length: 14 amino acids. Germline assignment: CDR1 DFQATT and CDR2 SNEGSKA (reference sequence). J was trimmed by 4 bases and V by 5 bases; bases with no gene match: 5. As DNA, the CDR3 is TGCAGTGCTCGACTAGCGGGAATCCCAGATACGCAGTATTTT. It yields the protein CSARLAGIPDTQYF.

The rearrangement links TRBV20-1 to TRBJ2-1; 9 nucleotides match TRBD2. This CDR3 spans 15 amino acids. The V gene end was trimmed by 6 bases and the J gene end by 4 bases; junction bases not matched to a gene: 10. Germline V gene lookup returns CDR1 DFQATT and CDR2 SNEGSKA (reference sequence). The CDR3 DNA reads TGCAGTGCAAGAATCCGCGGGAGGGAGTACAATGAGCAGTTCTTC. This codes for CSARIRGREYNEQFF.

CDR3 in amino acids: CASSHDLAGGPKTFTQYF. The DNA of the CDR3 is TGCGCCAGCAGCCACGACCTAGCGGGAGGGCCGAAAACCTTTACGCAGTATTTT. The chain carries TRBV4-3 and TRBJ2-3, with 12 bases identical to TRBD2. V gave up 3 bases and J gave up 8 bases; unmatched junction bases: 15. This CDR3 contains 18 residues. Per germline, CDR1 LGHNA and CDR2 YSLEER.

This sequence joins TRBV24-1 and TRBJ2-5; no clear D gene. Germline V gene data show CDR1 as KGHDR and CDR2 as SFDVKD. CDR3 size: 13 residues. Trimming removed 0 bases from V and 3 bases from J, with 4 bases in between. As DNA, the CDR3 is TGTGCCACCAGTGATTTGAGGGAAGAGACCCAGTACTTC. It codes for CATSDLREETQYF.

V gene TRBV24-1 combines with J gene TRBJ2-1, with 10 bases aligning to TRBD2. This CDR3 contains 18 residues. The V gene end was trimmed by 0 bases and the J gene end by 3 bases; junction bases not matched to a gene: 7. Germline CDR1 is KGHDR and CDR2 is SFDVKD. The chain's CDR3 is CATSDLTSGIVGYNEQFF. CDR3 sequence (DNA): TGTGCCACCAGTGATTTGACTAGCGGGATTGTCGGCTACAATGAGCAGTTCTTC.

The CDR3 coding sequence is TGCAGTTCCCGTCCGGGACATGAAGTCTACGAGCAGTACTTC. This translates into CSSRPGHEVYEQYF. The V and J genes are TRBV20-1 and TRBJ2-7, with D maybe TRBD1 (6 bases). The germline V gene has CDR1 DFQATT and CDR2 SNEGSKA (reference sequence). Deletions cut 8 bases from V and 3 bases from J, with 20 bases between. This CDR3 is 14 amino acids long.

This clonotype occurred a few times. The V gene is TRBV3-1, the J gene TRBJ1-1; TRBD1 might be the D (6 bases). V lost 1 base and J 5 bases, leaving 11 bases between the germline ends. The CDR3 covers 14 residues. The germline CDR1 and CDR2 sequences are LGHDT and YNNKEL (reference sequence). The DNA of the CDR3 is TGTGCCAGCAGCCAAGGGGGGCTGGGGACTGAAGCTTTCTTT. This gives the protein CASSQGGLGTEAFF.

The genes are TRBV7-9 and TRBJ1-1; no clear D. CDR3 length: 18 residues. The germline CDR1 and CDR2 sequences are SEHNR and FQNEAQ (reference sequence). Trimming shortened V by 4 bases and J by 3 bases, and 24 bases separated the two germline ends. The DNA for the CDR3 is TGTGCCAGCAGCTCGTGGGGTTTTAAGGGCAGAGGAGACACTGAAGCTTTCTTT. Protein: CASSSWGFKGRGDTEAFF.

This chain links TRBV5-1 with TRBJ1-1, with 7 bases lining up with TRBD1. CDR1 and CDR2 (germline): SGHRS, YFSETQ. V was clipped by 4 bases and J by 6 bases; unmatched bases: 3. The CDR3 loop spans 12 amino acids. This CDR3 reads CASSAGTAEAFF. The CDR3 DNA reads TGCGCCAGCAGCGCCGGGACAGCTGAAGCTTTCTTT.

The chain uses TRBV28 and TRBJ2-1, with TRBD2 identical over 14 bases. Germline V gene sequence: CDR1 MDHEN, CDR2 SYDVKM. With V trimmed by 5 bases and J by 7 bases, 7 bases remained unmatched. CDR3 size: 16 residues. The CDR3 coding sequence is TGTGCCAGCAGTCAACCGACTAGCGGGGGGGCAAATGAGCAGTTCTTC. Amino acids: CASSQPTSGGANEQFF.

The V and J genes are TRBV5-6 and TRBJ1-2, with D unclear. V lost 0 bases, J lost 8 bases, and 17 bases lay in between. The germline V gene has CDR1 SGHDT and CDR2 YYEEEE. The CDR3 is 15 residues long. The CDR3 here is CASSLVADRPLGYTF. The CDR3 DNA follows: TGTGCCAGCAGCTTGGTGGCGGACCGCCCTTTGGGCTACACCTTC.

The rearrangement links TRBV5-1 to TRBJ2-7; tentative D call: TRBD1 (5 bases). This CDR3 is 15 amino acids long. The V and J ends lost 0 bases and 0 bases respectively, with 10 bases between them. Per the germline V gene, CDR1 is SGHRS and CDR2 is YFSETQ. CDR3 in DNA: TGCGCCAGCAGCTTGGGGCAGGGTTTCTCCTACGAGCAGTACTTC. This codes for CASSLGQGFSYEQYF. Combining the CDR3 with reference TRBV5-1 and TRBJ2-7 gives the whole variable domain KAGVTQTPRYLIKTRGQQVTLSCSPISGHRSVSWYQQTPGQGLQFLFEYFSETQRNKGNFPGRFSGRQFSNSRSEMNVSTLELGDSALYLCASSLGQGFSYEQYFGPGTRLTVT.

The chain recombines TRBV27 with TRBJ1-4; D is unclear. V was cut by 7 bases and J by 0 bases, with 6 bases left in between. The germline V gene has CDR1 MNHEY and CDR2 SMNVEV (reference sequence). The CDR3 spans 13 residues. The CDR3 spells CASMTSTNEKLFF. DNA for the CDR3: TGTGCCAGCATGACCTCAACTAATGAAAAACTGTTTTTT.

The chain joins TRBV9 to TRBJ2-3, with D perhaps matching TRBD2 (7 bases). The CDR3 runs to 15 residues. Trimming cost V 0 bases and J 4 bases, with 12 bases left between them. Germline V gene lookup returns CDR1 SGDLS and CDR2 YYNGEE. The CDR3: CASSVDGGGSDTQYF. The CDR3 nucleotides read TGTGCCAGCAGCGTAGATGGCGGGGGCTCAGATACGCAGTATTTT.

The chain links TRBV7-3 to TRBJ1-1; D not resolved. This CDR3 spans 15 amino acids. Germline V gene sequence: CDR1 SGHTA, CDR2 FQGTGA. V was trimmed by 0 bases and J by 2 bases, leaving 10 bases between them. The CDR3 DNA follows: TGTGCCAGCAGCTTAACGGCGTGGGGAAACACTGAAGCTTTCTTT. Translation gives CASSLTAWGNTEAFF.

The chain employs TRBV3-1 and TRBJ1-5; D is possibly TRBD1 (5 bases). CDR3 size: 15 residues. With 4 bases removed from V and 0 bases from J, the gap between germline ends came to 10 bases. Germline-derived CDR1 and CDR2 are LGHDT and YNNKEL (reference sequence). CDR3 region: CASSPEGISNQPQHF. Here the CDR3 DNA reads TGTGCCAGCAGCCCCGAGGGGATTAGCAATCAGCCCCAGCATTTT.

This chain joins TRBV27 and TRBJ2-5; 8 bases line up with TRBD1. CDR1 MNHEY and CDR2 SMNVEV come from the germline V gene (reference sequence). V dropped 6 bases and J dropped 3; count of bases not matched to a gene: 6. The CDR3 sequence is 14 residues long. CDR3 coding DNA: TGTGCCAGCAGGCGACTGACAGGGGAAGAGACCCAGTACTTC. Its translation is CASRRLTGEETQYF.

The chain has TRBV7-2 and TRBJ2-1; 15 nucleotides align to TRBD2. V was pared by 0 bases and J by 4 bases, with 10 bases of the junction left unmatched. The CDR3 is 20 residues long. The V gene's germline CDR1 is SGHTA and CDR2 FQGNSA. The CDR3 region has the DNA TGTGCCAGCAGCTTAGCGTGGACTAGCGGGAGGGCCCTGATATACAATGAGCAGTTCTTC. It translates to CASSLAWTSGRALIYNEQFF.

The CDR3 region is CATRWHRFFYNSPLHF. CDR3 nucleotide sequence: TGTGCCACTCGCTGGCACAGGTTCTTCTATAATTCACCCCTCCACTTT. The chain uses TRBV27 and TRBJ1-6, with D perhaps TRBD1 (5 bases). Looked up from germline, CDR1 is MNHEY and CDR2 is SMNVEV (reference sequence). The CDR3 length is 16 residues. V was shortened by 10 bases and J by 3 bases, with 19 bases between the two germline ends.

This clonotype has a handful of counts. The V call is TRBV20-1, the J call TRBJ2-3, with D uncertain. Germline values: CDR1 DFQATT, CDR2 SNEGSKA (reference sequence). Between the trimmed V and J ends, which lost 1 base and 2 bases, there was a span of 10 bases. The CDR3 is made up of 14 amino acids. CDR3 DNA: TGCAGTGCTAGAGTGGCTTCCCCCACAGATACGCAGTATTTT. This translates into CSARVASPTDTQYF.

In its sample, this clonotype was seen a few times. The chain joins TRBV6-1 to TRBJ1-5; 7 nucleotides line up with TRBD1. Looked up from germline, CDR1 is MNHNS and CDR2 is SASEGT. Losses at the gene ends were 6 bases for V and 7 bases for J; bases not matched to a gene: 9. This CDR3 has 14 amino acids. Here the CDR3 DNA reads TGTGCCAGCAGCCTTGGAGGGGGCCGGCAGCCCCAGCATTTT. This translates into CASSLGGGRQPQHF.